The 16 T cell receptor beta chains listed next were all sequenced from one sample in a study of OX40 agonist ivuxolimab in advanced cancers. This table comes from immunoSEQ multiplex PCR, and its TCRdb copy is limited to in-frame clones, with some not included. This sample has 70,000 to 90,000 clones; about 85% occur once, and the top ten carry 1.5% to 2%. Sequenced material: CD4+ or CD8+ T cells sorted from blood, taken in a trial of the OX40 agonist ivuxolimab. These receptors originate from an adult with an advanced solid tumor such as melanoma, head and neck, liver or kidney cancer.

This chain connects TRBV10-1 to TRBJ1-4; 10 nucleotides agree with TRBD1. The junction had 3 bases not matched to a gene; V was cut back by 0 bases and J by 8 bases. Germline V gives CDR1 WNHNN, CDR2 SYGVQD (reference sequence). The CDR3 covers 15 residues. CDR3 nucleotide sequence: TGCGCCAGCAGTGAGTCCGGGACAGGGGTAGAAAAACTGTTTTTT. It codes for CASSESGTGVEKLFF.

The V call is TRBV15, the J call TRBJ2-5; the D is unclear. CDR1 and CDR2 (germline): LNHNV, YYDKDF (reference sequence). Trimming shortened V by 1 base and J by 1 base, and 7 bases separated the two germline ends. The CDR3 has 14 residues. The CDR3 region has the DNA TGTGCCACCAGCAGAGGAGTTCCCCAAGAGACCCAGTACTTC. The encoded protein is CATSRGVPQETQYF.

The V and J genes are TRBV19 and TRBJ2-3; D is undetermined. The ends were cut back, 1 base at V and 4 bases at J, with 9 bases in the middle. CDR3 length: 14 amino acids. Germline-derived CDR1 and CDR2 are LNHDA and SQIVND (reference sequence). CDR3 bases: TGTGCCAGTAGTATAGGTGGGGATGCAGATACGCAGTATTTT. It encodes CASSIGGDADTQYF.

The V and J genes are TRBV18 and TRBJ1-1; 7 nucleotides line up with TRBD1. CDR3 length: 14 residues. Looked up from germline, CDR1 is KGHSH and CDR2 is LQKENI. Trimming at V came to 3 bases and at J to 5 bases, leaving 6 bases not matched to a gene. CDR3 sequence reads: CASSPAGRGTEAFF. CDR3 bases: TGTGCCAGCTCACCGGCGGGCAGGGGGACTGAAGCTTTCTTT.

For the CDR3, the DNA is TGTGCCAGCAGCATACAGAGCACAGATACGCAGTATTTT. Protein: CASSIQSTDTQYF. The chain joins TRBV7-9 to TRBJ2-3; D call uncertain. The CDR3 spans 13 residues. With 5 bases removed from V and 0 bases from J, the gap between germline ends came to 6 bases. Germline loops: CDR1 SEHNR, CDR2 FQNEAQ (reference sequence).

V gene TRBV7-9 combines with J gene TRBJ1-5; D gene ambiguous. V was cut by 1 base and J by 2 bases, with 9 bases left in between. The CDR3 has 15 residues. CDR1 is SEHNR and CDR2 is FQNEAQ in the germline V gene (reference sequence). Here the CDR3 reads CASSLGRAGNQPQHF. DNA of the CDR3: TGTGCCAGCAGCTTAGGTCGGGCGGGCAATCAGCCCCAGCATTTT.

The genes are TRBV5-1 and TRBJ2-5; maybe TRBD1 (7 bases). The germline gives CDR1 SGHRS, CDR2 YFSETQ. The CDR3 runs to 13 residues. V lost 6 bases to trimming and J lost 1 base, with 10 bases between them. The CDR3 reads CASMQGGQETQYF. The CDR3 region has the DNA TGCGCCAGCATGCAGGGGGGCCAAGAGACCCAGTACTTC.

This clone was counted a few times. The J gene is TRBJ1-2, the V gene TRBV6-1; the D is unclear. The V end was cut by 2 bases, the J end by 1 base, with 17 bases between. The CDR3 totals 17 residues. Germline assignment: CDR1 MNHNS and CDR2 SASEGT. CDR3 residues: CASSEKFGAILNYGYTF. The CDR3 nucleotides read TGTGCCAGCAGTGAAAAATTCGGAGCGATACTTAACTATGGCTACACCTTC.

V is TRBV12-2 and J is TRBJ1-1; the D call TRBD1 from the table was never checked on the DNA. TRBV12-2 is a known pseudogene. This CDR3 has 17 amino acids. DNA for the CDR3: TGTGCAAGTCGCTCCCCCTGTAGCAGGGGCAGAGCCACTGAAGCTTTCTTT. It codes for CASRSPCSRGRATEAFF.

A few counts support this clone. The J gene is TRBJ1-2, the V gene TRBV28; TRBD1 is a possible D gene (5 bases). Germline CDR1 MDHEN, CDR2 SYDVKM. The CDR3 is 12 amino acids. Trimming cost V 4 bases and J 2 bases, with 5 bases left between them. The CDR3 reads CASSWDNYGYTF. As DNA, the CDR3 is TGTGCCAGCAGTTGGGACAACTATGGCTACACCTTC.

The CDR3 coding sequence is TGTGCCAGCAGCGAATTCAGGGGGCCGCAAGAGACCCAGTACTTC. It codes for CASSEFRGPQETQYF. This chain uses TRBV7-3 with TRBJ2-5; 8 nucleotides line up with TRBD1. CDR3 length: 15 amino acids. CDR1 SGHTA and CDR2 FQGTGA come from the germline V gene. V shed 5 bases and J 2 bases; nucleotides not matched to a gene: 7.

The chain is built from TRBV7-9 and TRBJ2-7; TRBD1 might be the D (6 bases). Looked up from germline, CDR1 is SEHNR and CDR2 is FQNEAQ (reference sequence). V lost 3 bases and J lost 1, with 10 bases in between. The CDR3 is 14 amino acids. CDR3 in amino acids: CASSFSGESYEQYF. The CDR3 coding sequence is TGTGCCAGCAGCTTCTCAGGGGAGTCCTACGAGCAGTACTTC.

V and J are TRBV5-1 and TRBJ2-7; 10 nucleotides agree with TRBD2. Trimming took 4 bases from V and 2 from J; bases not matched to a gene: 6. The CDR3 has 15 amino acids. Germline CDR1 reads SGHRS; CDR2 reads YFSETQ. The CDR3 reads CASSGTSATPYEQYF. The DNA of the CDR3 is TGCGCCAGCAGCGGGACTAGCGCCACTCCCTACGAGCAGTACTTC.

The gene calls are TRBV7-9 and TRBJ1-6, with a possible D match to TRBD1 (6 bases). The CDR3 consists of 15 residues. With 7 bases removed from V and 1 base from J, the gap between germline ends came to 11 bases. Germline CDR1 and CDR2: SEHNR and FQNEAQ (reference sequence). The chain's CDR3 is CASTRGGSYNSPLHF. The CDR3 DNA follows: TGTGCCAGCACCCGAGGGGGATCCTATAATTCACCCCTCCACTTT.

This clone was observed a handful of times. The rearrangement links TRBV19 to TRBJ1-1, with D tentatively TRBD1 (6 bases). V gave up 5 bases and J gave up 11 bases, with 18 bases separating them. This CDR3 contains 13 residues. Germline CDR1 and CDR2: LNHDA and SQIVND (reference sequence). CDR3: CASSGSGRGPAFF. The CDR3 DNA reads as TGTGCCAGTAGTGGGTCGGGCAGGGGACCGGCTTTCTTT.

This clone was seen a single time. The chain recombines TRBV27 with TRBJ2-7, with 7 bases aligning to TRBD2. CDR1 and CDR2 (germline): MNHEY, SMNVEV (reference sequence). V gave up 2 bases and J gave up 1 base; unmatched junction bases: 5. This CDR3 region has 15 residues. CDR3 amino acids: CASSLEPSGSYEQYF. CDR3 coding DNA: TGTGCCAGCAGTTTAGAGCCTAGCGGTTCCTACGAGCAGTACTTC.